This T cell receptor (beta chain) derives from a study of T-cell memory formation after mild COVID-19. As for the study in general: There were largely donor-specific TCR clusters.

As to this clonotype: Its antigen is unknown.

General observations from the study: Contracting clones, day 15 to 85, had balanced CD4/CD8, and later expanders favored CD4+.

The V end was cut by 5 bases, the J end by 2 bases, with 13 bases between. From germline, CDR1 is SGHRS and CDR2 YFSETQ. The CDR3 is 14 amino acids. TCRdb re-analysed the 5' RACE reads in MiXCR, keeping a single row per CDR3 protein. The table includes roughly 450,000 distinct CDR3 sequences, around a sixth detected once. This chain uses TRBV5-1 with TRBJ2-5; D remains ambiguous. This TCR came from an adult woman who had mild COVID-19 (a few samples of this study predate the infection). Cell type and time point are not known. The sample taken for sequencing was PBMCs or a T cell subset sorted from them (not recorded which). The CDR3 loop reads CASRWELSQETQYF. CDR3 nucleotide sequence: TGCGCCAGCAGATGGGAACTGTCGCAAGAGACCCAGTACTTC.